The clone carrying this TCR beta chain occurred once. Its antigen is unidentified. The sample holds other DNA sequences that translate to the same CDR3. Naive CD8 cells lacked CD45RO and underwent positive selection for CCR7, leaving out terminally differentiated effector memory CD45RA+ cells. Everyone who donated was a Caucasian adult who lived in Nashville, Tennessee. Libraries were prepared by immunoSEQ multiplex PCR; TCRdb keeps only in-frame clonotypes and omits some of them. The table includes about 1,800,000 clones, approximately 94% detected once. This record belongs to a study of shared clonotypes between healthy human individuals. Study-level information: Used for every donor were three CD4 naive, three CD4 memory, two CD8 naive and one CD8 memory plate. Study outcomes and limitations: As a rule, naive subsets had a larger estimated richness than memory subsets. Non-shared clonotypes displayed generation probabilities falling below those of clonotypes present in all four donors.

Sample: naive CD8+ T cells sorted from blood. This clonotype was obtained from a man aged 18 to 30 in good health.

Here the CDR3 reads CASSSGGTYEQYF. Here the CDR3 DNA reads TGTGCCAGCAGTTCTGGGGGAACCTACGAGCAGTACTTC. This chain joins TRBV7-8 and TRBJ2-7; D may match TRBD1 or TRBD2 (5 bases each). V lost 6 bases, J lost 2 bases, and 11 bases lay in between. CDR1 and CDR2 (germline): SGHVS, FQNEAQ. The CDR3 contains 13 residues.